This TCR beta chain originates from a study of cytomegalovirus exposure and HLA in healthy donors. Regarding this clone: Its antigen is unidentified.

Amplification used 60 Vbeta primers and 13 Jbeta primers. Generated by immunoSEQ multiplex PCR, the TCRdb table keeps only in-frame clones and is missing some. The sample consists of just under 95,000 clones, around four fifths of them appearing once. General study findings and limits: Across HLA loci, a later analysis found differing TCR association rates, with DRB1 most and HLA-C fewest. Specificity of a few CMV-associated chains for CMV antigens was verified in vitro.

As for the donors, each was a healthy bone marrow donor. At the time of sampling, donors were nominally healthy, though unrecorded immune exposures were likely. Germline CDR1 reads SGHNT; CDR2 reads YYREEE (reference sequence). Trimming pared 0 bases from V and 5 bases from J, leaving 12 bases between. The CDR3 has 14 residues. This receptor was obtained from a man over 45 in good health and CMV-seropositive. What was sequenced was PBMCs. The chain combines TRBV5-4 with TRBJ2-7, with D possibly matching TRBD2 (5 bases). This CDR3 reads CASSLGQERDEQYF. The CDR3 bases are TGTGCCAGCAGCTTGGGGCAGGAGAGGGACGAGCAGTACTTC. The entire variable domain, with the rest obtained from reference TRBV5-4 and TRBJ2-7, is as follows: ETGVTQSPTHLIKTRGQQVTLRCSSQSGHNTVSWYQQALGQGPQFIFQYYREEENGRGNFPPRFSGLQFPNYSSELNVNALELDDSALYLCASSLGQERDEQYFGPGTRLTVT.